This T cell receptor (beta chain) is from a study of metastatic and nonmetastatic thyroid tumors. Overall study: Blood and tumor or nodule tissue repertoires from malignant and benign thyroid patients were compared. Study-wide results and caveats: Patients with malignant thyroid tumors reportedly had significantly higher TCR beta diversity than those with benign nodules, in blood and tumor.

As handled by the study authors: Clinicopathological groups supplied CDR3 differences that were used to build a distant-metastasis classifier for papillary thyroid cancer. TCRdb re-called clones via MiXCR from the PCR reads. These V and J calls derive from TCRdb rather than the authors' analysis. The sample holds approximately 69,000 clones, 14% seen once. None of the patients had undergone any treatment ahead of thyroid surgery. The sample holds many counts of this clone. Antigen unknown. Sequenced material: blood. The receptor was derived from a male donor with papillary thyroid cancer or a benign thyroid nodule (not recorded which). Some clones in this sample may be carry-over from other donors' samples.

The CDR3 bases are TGTGCCAGCCAACAGGGAGCTCTACAGCCCCAGCATTTT. Translation gives CASQQGALQPQHF. The V gene is TRBV2, the J gene TRBJ1-5; perhaps TRBD1 as D (6 bases). The germline V and J ends were trimmed by 8 bases and 7 bases, with 15 bases remaining between them. The length of the CDR3 is 13 residues. Germline assignment: CDR1 SNHLY and CDR2 FYNNEI.